This record looks at one T cell receptor (beta chain) sequence and its context. This receptor's antigen is unknown. Base-call qualities are not available, and no considerably larger clone is one nucleotide away. Bulk unsorted tissue served as the source for RNA extraction, and RNA quality was assessed using a NanoDrop ND-1000 and an Agilent 2100. Newly diagnosed lung cancer patients without prior chemotherapy who had been admitted for thoracic surgery in China between August and November 2014 were enrolled as donors. Anyone who had undergone radiotherapy or chemotherapy before, or who had another cancer at the same time, was left out of the study. Surgical tissue pieces of about 1-2.1 cm3 were preserved in RNAlater solution and stored at -80 °C until use. The sample belongs to a study of tumor and adjacent non-tumor tissue in lung cancer (dated by TCRdb to the late 2010s). At the level of the whole study: Of the cohort, more than ten patients had adenocarcinoma, 2 had squamous cell carcinoma and 1 had small cell lung cancer. The 15 or so patients were aged roughly 30 to 85 years, included about ten men and 5 women, and had TNM stage I to III disease. TCRbeta CDR3 sequencing was performed on fewer than 35 paired specimens, with one tumor sample and one normal lung sample collected per patient. Sequencing produced fewer than 150,000,000 productive TCRbeta reads in total, an average of about 4 million reads per sample. Using bulk TCRbeta repertoires from over 14 lung cancer patients, the study set lung tumor tissue side by side with matched distant non-tumor lung tissue.

The CDR3 runs 14 residues from the cysteine to the phenylalanine. Only the CDR3 region is kept as DNA, spanning 42 bases read in frame from base 1. The junction carries 11 bases between V and J, which are trimmed by 0 bases and 3 bases respectively. Per the germline V gene (reference sequence), DFQATT is the CDR1 and SNEGSKA is the CDR2. Library construction relied on multiplex PCR. The run used an Illumina HiSeq 2500. Following protocols modified from ARM-PCR, the researchers constructed TCRbeta libraries through three rounds of nested PCR with primers (Table S4). Before sequencing, PCR products of 200-500 bp were excised from the gel and purified with the QIAquick gel extraction kit. As for the authors' bioinformatics: Trimmomatic was used to clean the reads, FLASH merged the cleaned reads into complete CDR3 sequences, and MiTCR assigned the sequences to V(D)J germline segments. Clonal diversity was computed as the inverse Simpson's index with VDJtools. In-frame sequences lacking a premature stop codon were counted as productive reads. TCRdb redid the processing of the public reads, applying fastp at Q25 and MiXCR, and retained in-frame beta chains. Under each unique CDR3 protein, matching rows form one entry showing the most common genes and DNA. TCRdb assigned the V and J calls; the authors' analysis was not used. A total of under 250,000 distinct CDR3 sequences appear in this sample, 71% of them only once. The ten largest clones capture approximately 26% of the sample.

What the research found in general, with its limitations: Younger patients had significantly higher TCR diversity, and higher tumor TCR diversity was associated with shorter overall and disease-free survival. Because peripheral blood was not sequenced, the blood TCRbeta repertoires of the lung cancer patients in the study went unexamined. Tumor tissue showed significantly greater TCR diversity (inverse Simpson) than normal lung tissue (about 400 vs 180, P = 0.0075, Mann-Whitney U test). The top 100 clones accounted for a significantly larger cumulative portion of the repertoire in normal lung than in tumor tissue. The methods do not name the sequencing platform or mention unique molecular identifiers. With only roughly 14 patients in the cohort, the authors noted that larger samples and more detailed clinical data are needed.

Rearrangement joined TRBV20-1 to TRBJ1-2, with no confident D gene call. The sample consisted of lung tumor tissue. The source is a man aged 55 to 69 with non-small cell lung cancer. The nucleotide sequence is given as TGCAGTGCTAGAGATCGAATAGGCTACTATGGCTACACCTTC. Its product reads: CSARDRIGYYGYTF.